Listed below are T cell receptor beta chains from one sample, sequenced in a study of blood T cell repertoires in COVID-19. The protocol was immunoSEQ multiplex PCR, while the TCRdb copy is restricted to in-frame clones and leaves out a portion. The sample shows 45,000 to 55,000 clones, approximately 80% of them seen only once. Sequences were obtained from peripheral blood. The source of these receptors is a man older than 75 with COVID-19, enrolled during active disease. CDR3s include the opening cysteine and the closing phenylalanine or tryptophan. Fields, in order: clone size, J gene, V gene, D gene, CDR3 DNA, CDR3 protein. The D gene is left open where the match is weak. Size tells how often a clone was seen (once, few, many) or the class of an expanded clone, and some rows leave it out.

NA,TRBJ1-1,TRBV6-2/TRBV6-3,NA,TGTGCCAGCAGTTACCAGGGTTTGAACACTGAAGCTTTCTTT,CASSYQGLNTEAFF
few,TRBJ1-1,TRBV5-5,TRBD1,TGTGCCAGCAGACCGACAGGGGGCACTGAAGCTTTCTTT,CASRPTGGTEAFF
NA,TRBJ1-1,TRBV27,TRBD1,TGTGCCAGCAGTTTAGGACAGGGCTGGGAAGCTTTCTTT,CASSLGQGWEAFF
once,TRBJ2-5,TRBV7-7,NA,TGTGCCAGCAGCGCCACAGGAGAAGAGACCCAGTACTTC,CASSATGEETQYF
once,TRBJ1-1,TRBV10-2,NA,TGCGCCAGCCGCACATCAGGGTTCATGAACACTGAAGCTTTCTTT,CASRTSGFMNTEAFF
NA,TRBJ1-5,TRBV6-2/TRBV6-3,NA,TGTGCCAGCAGTTACGGTTTAGAGATTAGCAATCAGCCCCAGCATTTT,CASSYGLEISNQPQHF
NA,TRBJ1-2,TRBV5-4,TRBD1,TGTGCCAGCAGCTTCCCCGGACAGGGGCGCGAAATCCGCTACACCTTC,CASSFPGQGREIRYTF
NA,TRBJ2-1,TRBV24-1,NA,TGTGCCACCAGTGATTTGATTGGGAGGTGGTTCTTC,CATSDLIGRWFF
few,TRBJ1-1,TRBV7-9,NA,TGTGCCAGCAGCTTAGGTTGGGGACAGAACACTGAAGCTTTCTTT,CASSLGWGQNTEAFF
NA,TRBJ2-1,TRBV12-2,NA,TGTGCAAGTCGCTTATGTACGGGACTAGCTTACAATGAGCAGTTCTTC,CASRLCTGLAYNEQFF
NA,TRBJ1-5,TRBV25-1,NA,TGTGCCAGCAGTGAATCAGGGCTCAATCAGCCCCAGCATTTT,CASSESGLNQPQHF
NA,TRBJ2-7,TRBV18,TRBD1,TGTGCCAGCCCCCAGCGACAGGGGAGGTACTTC,CASPQRQGRYF
NA,TRBJ2-2,TRBV5-8,NA,TGTGCCAGCAGCCGGGGGGTGGGGACAACGAACACCGGGGAGCTGTTTTTT,CASSRGVGTTNTGELFF
few,TRBJ2-1,TRBV6-2/TRBV6-3,NA,TGTGCCAGCACCCCGAGGAGGGGCGGAAACTCCTACAATGAGCAGTTCTTC,CASTPRRGGNSYNEQFF
NA,TRBJ2-7,TRBV28,NA,TGTGCCAGCAGCCCCGCGGGACAGATTATGATCTACGAGCAGTACTTC,CASSPAGQIMIYEQYF
few,TRBJ1-2,TRBV7-9,NA,TGTGCCAGCAGCTTAGTAGGGGCGGGGACCTATGGCTACACCTTC,CASSLVGAGTYGYTF
many,TRBJ2-7,TRBV6-5,NA,TGTGCCAGCAGGACTGGGGGGAACTACGAGCAGTACTTC,CASRTGGNYEQYF
NA,TRBJ1-2,TRBV18,NA,TGTGCCAGCTCGGCTAATCAGGGTAACTATGGCTACACCTTC,CASSANQGNYGYTF
NA,TRBJ1-1,TRBV5-4,NA,TGTGCCAGCAGCCTACCACGGGGGGCGAACACTGAAGCTTTCTTT,CASSLPRGANTEAFF
NA,TRBJ1-4,TRBV24-1,TRBD1,TGTGCCACCAGTGATTCCCGGACAGGGTCGCTTCCCAAACTGTTTTTT,CATSDSRTGSLPKLFF